Following are 12 T cell receptor beta chains from one sample sequenced in a study of human T cells and chemical hapten exposure. A single record per CDR3 protein comes from TCRdb applying MiXCR to the RACE reads. This table holds around 190,000 distinct CDR3 sequences, about 20% found once. Time point here: patch test 1, 2 weeks after DPC sensitization. Regarding treatment: therapeutic diphenylcyclopropenone sensitization with weekly scalp DPC. The specimen comprised whole blood, sampled in connection with sensitization to the hapten diphenylcyclopropenone (DPC). The receptors originated from a woman aged 45-59 years with alopecia areata. Some clones in this sample may be carry-over from other donors' samples.

The chain employs TRBV7-2 and TRBJ1-5, with 8 bases that match TRBD1. V was clipped by 6 bases and J by 5 bases; unmatched bases: 6. The CDR3 covers 14 residues. Germline assignment: CDR1 SGHTA and CDR2 FQGNSA. The CDR3 here is CASRSTGAYQPQHF. CDR3 DNA: TGTGCCAGCAGATCGACAGGGGCCTATCAGCCCCAGCATTTT. Based on the CDR3 plus reference TRBV7-2 and TRBJ1-5, the full variable domain is GAGVSQSPSNKVTEKGKDVELRCDPISGHTALYWYRQSLGQGLEFLIYFQGNSAPDKSGLPSDRFSAERTGGSVSTLTIQRTQQEDSAVYLCASRSTGAYQPQHFGDGTRLSIL.

The rearrangement links TRBV18 to TRBJ2-1; D might be TRBD2 (6 bases). The V end was cut by 5 bases, the J end by 8 bases, with 16 bases between. Germline V gene lookup returns CDR1 KGHSH and CDR2 LQKENI. The CDR3 loop spans 14 amino acids. The CDR3: CASSTGTRADEQFF. In DNA form, the CDR3 reads TGTGCCAGCTCAACCGGGACTCGAGCCGATGAGCAGTTCTTC.

This clonotype was seen a single time. One end of the junction varies from germline; a read error may be responsible. The chain has TRBV6-5 and TRBJ1-2; 7 nucleotides match TRBD1. The CDR3 extends over 14 amino acids. The germline gives CDR1 MNHEY, CDR2 SVGAGI. The CDR3, as DNA: TGTGCCAGCAGTTCCAGGGGGGGGGGCTATGGCTACAACTTC. The encoded protein is CASSSRGGGYGYNF.

V usage is TRBV3-1 and J usage is TRBJ2-7, with 7 bases lining up with TRBD1. Trimming removed 6 bases from V and 6 bases from J; junction bases left unmatched: 2. The CDR3 is 11 residues long. Germline CDR1 is LGHDT and CDR2 is YNNKEL (reference sequence). This CDR3 is CASRQGSEQYF. CDR3 DNA sequence: TGTGCCAGCAGACAGGGGTCCGAGCAGTACTTC.

The CDR3 loop reads CATSDAPAETQYF. The CDR3 region has the DNA TGTGCCACCAGTGATGCCCCAGCAGAGACCCAGTACTTC. This sequence joins TRBV24-1 and TRBJ2-5; D remains ambiguous. Germline CDR1 KGHDR, CDR2 SFDVKD. V shed 3 bases and J shed 4 bases, with 8 bases lying between them. This CDR3 has 13 amino acids.

This clonotype was counted only a few times. This rearrangement joins TRBV29-1 to TRBJ1-1; no firm D call. The CDR3 runs to 14 residues. Germline V gene data show CDR1 as SQVTM and CDR2 as ANQGSEA. The V gene lost 5 bases and the J gene lost 0 bases, with 13 bases spanning the gap. In DNA, the CDR3 is TGCAGCGTTAATCGCAGGTCCTTGAACACTGAAGCTTTCTTT. Protein sequence: CSVNRRSLNTEAFF.

This clonotype turned up a few times. The chain carries TRBV24-1 and TRBJ2-1; 8 nucleotides match TRBD1. V lost 3 bases to trimming and J lost 8 bases; unmatched junction nucleotides: 23. The germline V gene encodes CDR1 KGHDR and CDR2 SFDVKD. The CDR3 has 20 residues. The DNA of the CDR3 is TGTGCCACCAGTGATCTGCCCCCTACACGTCAGGGGGCGGATATAGATGAGCAGTTCTTC. It specifies CATSDLPPTRQGADIDEQFF.

This clonotype was seen many times. The V call is TRBV11-3, the J call TRBJ2-2; unclear D gene. The germline V gene has CDR1 SGHNT and CDR2 YENEEA. The V gene lost 1 base and the J gene lost 2 bases, with 2 bases spanning the gap. This CDR3 has 13 residues. CDR3 residues: CASSLANTGELFF. DNA of the CDR3: TGTGCCAGCAGCTTAGCAAACACCGGGGAGCTGTTTTTT. The full variable domain, rest sourced from reference TRBV11-3 and TRBJ2-2, is EAGVVQSPRYKIIEKKQPVAFWCNPISGHNTLYWYLQNLGQGPELLIRYENEEAVDDSQLPKDRFSAERLKGVDSTLKIQPAELGDSAVYLCASSLANTGELFFGEGSRLTVL.

This clonotype was seen only a few times. CDR3 coding DNA: TGTGCCAGCAGCTTAAGGGACTTCGACTCCTACGAGCAGTACTTC. Its protein product is CASSLRDFDSYEQYF. The chain combines TRBV7-8 with TRBJ2-7; a weak D match, TRBD2 (6 bases). Per the germline V gene, CDR1 is SGHVS and CDR2 is FQNEAQ. V shed 2 bases and J shed 0 bases, with 11 bases lying between them. The CDR3 covers 15 residues.

This sequence joins TRBV1 and TRBJ2-2; the table calls TRBD2, which could not be checked here. TRBV1 corresponds to a pseudogene. CDR3 size: 17 residues. The CDR3 region is CTSSQDTGLAGRRELFF. The CDR3 DNA reads TGCACCAGCAGCCAAGATACGGGACTAGCGGGACGAAGGGAGCTGTTTTTT.

J is TRBJ1-1 and V is TRBV18; TRBD1 matches 10 bases. The V and J ends lost 4 bases and 4 bases, in that order; junction bases with no gene match: 3. This CDR3 contains 14 residues. In germline, CDR1 is KGHSH, CDR2 LQKENI. The CDR3 is CASSRTGGVTEAFF. CDR3 nucleotides: TGTGCCAGCTCACGGACAGGGGGTGTCACTGAAGCTTTCTTT.

J is TRBJ2-6 and V is TRBV15; D may be TRBD1 (6 bases). The V end lost 3 bases, the J end lost 1 base, and 10 bases lay between the germline ends. This CDR3 is 16 amino acids long. Germline assignment: CDR1 LNHNV and CDR2 YYDKDF (reference sequence). The CDR3 here is CATSRAQGSGANVLTF. The DNA of the CDR3 is TGTGCCACCAGCAGGGCACAGGGTTCTGGGGCCAACGTCCTGACTTTC. Looking up the rest from reference TRBV15 and TRBJ2-6 gives the full variable domain: DAMVIQNPRYQVTQFGKPVTLSCSQTLNHNVMYWYQQKSSQAPKLLFHYYDKDFNNEADTPDNFQSRRPNTSFCFLDIRSPGLGDTAMYLCATSRAQGSGANVLTFGAGSRLTVL.